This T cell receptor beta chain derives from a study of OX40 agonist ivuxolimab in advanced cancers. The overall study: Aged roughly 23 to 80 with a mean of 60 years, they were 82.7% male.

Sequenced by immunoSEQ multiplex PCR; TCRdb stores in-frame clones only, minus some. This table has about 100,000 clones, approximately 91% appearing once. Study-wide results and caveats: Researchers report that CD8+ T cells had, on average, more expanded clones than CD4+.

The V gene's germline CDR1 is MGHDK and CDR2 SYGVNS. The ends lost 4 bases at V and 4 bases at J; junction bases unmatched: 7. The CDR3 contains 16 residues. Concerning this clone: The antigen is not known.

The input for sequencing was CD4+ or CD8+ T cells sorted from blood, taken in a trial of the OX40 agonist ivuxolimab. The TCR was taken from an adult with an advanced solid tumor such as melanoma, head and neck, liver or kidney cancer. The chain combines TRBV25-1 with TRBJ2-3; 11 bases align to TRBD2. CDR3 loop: CASSALTSGRPDTQYF. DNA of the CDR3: TGTGCCAGCAGTGCACTAACTAGCGGGAGACCAGATACGCAGTATTTT.